These 4 T cell receptor beta chains came from one sample sequenced in a study of T-cell reconstitution after alpha-beta-depleted transplantation in children. TCRbeta library preparation incorporated unique molecular identifiers. TCRdb redid the calling of the PCR reads with MiXCR, one entry per CDR3 protein. The sample has about 980,000 distinct CDR3 sequences; under 30% are singletons. Sequences were derived from PBMCs, mostly from graft donor cells, sampled 360 days after TCRalphabeta/CD19-depleted stem cell transplant. The receptors here all came from a boy younger than two who had a stem cell transplant for SCID, so the T cells may come from the graft donor.

This rearrangement joins TRBV12-3 or TRBV12-4 to TRBJ2-3; TRBD2 is a possible D gene (7 bases). V shed 5 bases and J shed 4 bases, with 13 bases lying between them. The CDR3 length is 14 residues. DNA for the CDR3: TGTGCCAGCAGTCCTACGGGGGGCGCAGATACGCAGTATTTT. Its translation is CASSPTGGADTQYF.

This clonotype was seen a few times. The junction shows a germline mismatch at one end, possibly a read error. The rearrangement links TRBV11-2 to TRBJ2-3; D ambiguous. Germline CDR1 and CDR2: SGHAT and FQNNGV. The CDR3 sequence is 12 residues long. The CDR3 DNA sequence: TGTGCCAGCAGCCTAGAAGGGCTCTGGCAGTATTTT. It yields the protein CASSLEGLWQYF.

The rearrangement uses TRBV12-3 or TRBV12-4 and TRBJ2-7; D may be TRBD2 (5 bases). This CDR3 region has 13 residues. V gave up 3 bases and J gave up 4 bases, with 10 bases separating them. CDR3 protein: CASSFGDLYEQYF. In DNA form, the CDR3 reads TGTGCCAGCAGTTTCGGGGATTTATACGAGCAGTACTTC.

The V gene is TRBV5-5, the J gene TRBJ1-2; 9 bases agree with TRBD1. The ends lost 7 bases at V and 3 bases at J; junction bases unmatched: 4. The CDR3 runs to 13 residues. Per the germline V gene, CDR1 is SGHKS and CDR2 is YYEKEE (reference sequence). The chain's CDR3 is CASWTGEDYGYTF. DNA of the CDR3: TGTGCCAGCTGGACAGGGGAGGACTATGGCTACACCTTC.